This T cell receptor beta chain was sequenced in a study of cytomegalovirus exposure and HLA in healthy donors. The germline V gene encodes CDR1 KGHSH and CDR2 LQKENI. This CDR3 has 15 amino acids. V lost 2 bases, J lost 1 base, and 11 bases lay in between. The primer mix had 60 Vbeta and 13 Jbeta primers. Libraries were prepared by immunoSEQ multiplex PCR; TCRdb keeps only in-frame clonotypes and omits some of them. The sample carries more than 150,000 clones, around 80% recorded once. This clonotype was sampled from a woman aged 25-40 years in good health and CMV-seronegative. The sample comprised PBMCs. The rearrangement joins TRBV18 to TRBJ1-1; D is perhaps TRBD1 (5 bases). The CDR3 DNA reads as TGTGCCAGCTCACCAAACACAGGTGCGAACACTGAAGCTTTCTTT. It translates to CASSPNTGANTEAFF.